These T cell receptor beta chains were read from a single sample in a study of Ad26.COV2.S vaccination and SARS-CoV-2 variants. Sequencing was performed with immunoSEQ multiplex PCR; in TCRdb, only in-frame clones are kept and a portion is missing. The sample includes around 300,000 clones, 75% to 90% of them seen just once. Sequencing used peripheral blood, obtained in a trial of Ad26.COV2.S vaccine versus placebo. These receptors came from a person between 18 and 65 years old who received the Ad26.COV2.S COVID-19 vaccine or a placebo. Each CDR3 is given with its conserved first and last residue. Fields, in order: CDR3 DNA, CDR3 protein, V gene, J gene, D gene, clone size. D genes are given only for firm matches. Only some rows state a clone size, as once, few, many or a class for expanded clones.

DNA: TGTGCCATCCCCCAGGTAAACACTGAAGCTTTCTTT
CDR3: CAIPQVNTEAFF
V: TRBV2
J: TRBJ1-1
D: .
size: .

DNA: TGTGCCAGCAGCCAAGGCCCCCTCAGCAATCAGCCCCAGCATTTT
CDR3: CASSQGPLSNQPQHF
V: TRBV3-1/TRBV3-2
J: TRBJ1-5
D: .
size: few

DNA: TGTGCCAGCAGCTCCCAGACAGGGCGATTTGGCTACAATGAGCAGTTCTTC
CDR3: CASSSQTGRFGYNEQFF
V: TRBV7-3
J: TRBJ2-1
D: TRBD1
size: .

DNA: TGTGCCAGCAGCTTATGGTCAGGGGGCGCTACTGAAGCTTTCTTT
CDR3: CASSLWSGGATEAFF
V: TRBV7-2
J: TRBJ1-1
D: TRBD1
size: .

DNA: TGTGCCAGCAGTTTTGGACAGGATCAGCCCCAGCATTTT
CDR3: CASSFGQDQPQHF
V: TRBV12-3/TRBV12-4
J: TRBJ1-5
D: TRBD1
size: .

DNA: TGTGCCAGCAGTAGACGAAGACGGAACCAAGAGACCCAGTACTTC
CDR3: CASSRRRRNQETQYF
V: TRBV6-5
J: TRBJ2-5
D: .
size: .

DNA: TGTGCCAGCAGTTTGGGAAAGGTCAATCAGCCCCAGCATTTT
CDR3: CASSLGKVNQPQHF
V: TRBV27
J: TRBJ1-5
D: .
size: .

DNA: TGCAGCGTTGTCAGGGACACCGGGGAGCTGTTTTTT
CDR3: CSVVRDTGELFF
V: TRBV29-1
J: TRBJ2-2
D: .
size: .

DNA: TGTGCCAGCAGCTCGAGCGGTACCCGCGTGGCCCAGTACTTC
CDR3: CASSSSGTRVAQYF
V: TRBV11-2
J: TRBJ2-5
D: .
size: .

DNA: TGTGCCAGCAGAGACAGGGAAGTTGACGAAAAACTGTTTTTT
CDR3: CASRDREVDEKLFF
V: TRBV7-9
J: TRBJ1-4
D: TRBD1
size: .

DNA: TGTGCCAGCAGCACCGGGACTAGCGGTTACAATGAGCAGTTCTTC
CDR3: CASSTGTSGYNEQFF
V: TRBV2
J: TRBJ2-1
D: TRBD2
size: .

DNA: TGTGCCAGCTCACGGGGGGTCAACACTGAAGCTTTCTTT
CDR3: CASSRGVNTEAFF
V: TRBV18
J: TRBJ1-1
D: .
size: .

DNA: TGTGCCAGCAGCCTCAAGGGGGCGGGCGCTGAAGCTTTCTTT
CDR3: CASSLKGAGAEAFF
V: TRBV5-4
J: TRBJ1-1
D: TRBD1
size: .

DNA: TGCGCCAGCAGCCAAGTAGGACTAGCGGGAGCAGATACGCAGTATTTT
CDR3: CASSQVGLAGADTQYF
V: TRBV4-1
J: TRBJ2-3
D: TRBD2
size: .

DNA: TGTGCCTGGAAGCTCGGAGGAGGAAACACCATATATTTT
CDR3: CAWKLGGGNTIYF
V: TRBV30
J: TRBJ1-3
D: .
size: .

DNA: TGTGCCAGCAGCGATCCGAGGAATTCTAACTATGGCTACACCTTC
CDR3: CASSDPRNSNYGYTF
V: TRBV27
J: TRBJ1-2
D: .
size: .

DNA: TGTGCCAGCAGTTTAGGGAATCAGCCCCAGCATTTT
CDR3: CASSLGNQPQHF
V: TRBV12-3/TRBV12-4
J: TRBJ1-5
D: .
size: few

DNA: TGTGCCAGCAGTCCCGGACTAGCGGGGGTGGAGACCCAGTACTTC
CDR3: CASSPGLAGVETQYF
V: TRBV5-4
J: TRBJ2-5
D: TRBD2
size: .

DNA: TGTGCCAGCGGCCCGCAGCGGGGGGGCTACGAGCAGTACTTC
CDR3: CASGPQRGGYEQYF
V: TRBV27
J: TRBJ2-7
D: TRBD2
size: .

DNA: TGCGCCACCGCTCCTCGCGATTTACACACAGATACGCAGTATTTT
CDR3: CATAPRDLHTDTQYF
V: TRBV5-1
J: TRBJ2-3
D: .
size: .

DNA: TGTGCCAGCAGTTTTCCGGGACAGACCTCTGGAAACACCATATATTTT
CDR3: CASSFPGQTSGNTIYF
V: TRBV27
J: TRBJ1-3
D: TRBD1
size: .

DNA: TGTGCCAGCAGCTTGGAGGGGGTGAGCGGGAGGGAGCTGTTTTTT
CDR3: CASSLEGVSGRELFF
V: TRBV5-5
J: TRBJ2-2
D: .
size: .

DNA: TGTGCCAGCGCTCGTCTCTCGGAAGCGGGGACCCTTTGGGATACGCAGTATTTT
CDR3: CASARLSEAGTLWDTQYF
V: TRBV7-9
J: TRBJ2-3
D: TRBD2
size: .

DNA: TGTGCTAGTGGTTTCGGTGGTCGTGGTCTAGCGGGGGGGCCGCTTCCATACAATGAGCAGTTCTTC
CDR3: CASGFGGRGLAGGPLPYNEQFF
V: TRBV12-5
J: TRBJ2-1
D: TRBD2
size: .

DNA: TGTGCCAGCAGCTGGGGGGCGGGCGATACTTACAATGAGCAGTTCTTC
CDR3: CASSWGAGDTYNEQFF
V: TRBV9
J: TRBJ2-1
D: .
size: once

DNA: TGCGCCAGCAGCCGTTCTAATTTTGGGGGGGAGCAGTTCTTC
CDR3: CASSRSNFGGEQFF
V: TRBV4-3
J: TRBJ2-1
D: .
size: .

DNA: TGTGCCAGCAGTTTAGTTGTGGCTAGACGCGCAGATACGCAGTATTTT
CDR3: CASSLVVARRADTQYF
V: TRBV28
J: TRBJ2-3
D: .
size: .

DNA: TGTGCCAGCAGCTCCGCCCACGGACTAGCGGGGACACCGGGGGAGCTGTTTTTT
CDR3: CASSSAHGLAGTPGELFF
V: TRBV7-8
J: TRBJ2-2
D: TRBD2
size: .

DNA: TGTGCCAGCAGTCCCCGGGGGGCCTACAATGAGCAGTTCTTC
CDR3: CASSPRGAYNEQFF
V: TRBV25-1
J: TRBJ2-1
D: TRBD2
size: .

DNA: TGTGCCAGCAGTTCACCTCTCGGCAGGGGGGTGGATGATACGCAGTATTTT
CDR3: CASSSPLGRGVDDTQYF
V: TRBV6-2/TRBV6-3
J: TRBJ2-3
D: .
size: .

DNA: TGTGCCAGCAGTTCCCTAGGACAGGGACCAGATACGCAGTATTTT
CDR3: CASSSLGQGPDTQYF
V: TRBV6-5
J: TRBJ2-3
D: TRBD1
size: .

DNA: TGTGCCAGCAGTGAGGCAGGCGGTGGCTACACCTTC
CDR3: CASSEAGGGYTF
V: TRBV27
J: TRBJ1-2
D: .
size: .

DNA: TGTGCCAGCACCGAGGGTGGTAATGAGCAGTTCTTC
CDR3: CASTEGGNEQFF
V: TRBV7-2
J: TRBJ2-1
D: .
size: .

DNA: TGTGCCAGCAGCTATCACAGGGACGAGGGCAATGAGCAGTTCTTC
CDR3: CASSYHRDEGNEQFF
V: TRBV5-5
J: TRBJ2-1
D: .
size: .

DNA: TGTGCCATCTCTATTACTAGTCCTACCTCCTACAATGAGCAGTTCTTC
CDR3: CAISITSPTSYNEQFF
V: TRBV10-3
J: TRBJ2-1
D: .
size: .

DNA: TGCGCCAGCAGTGGGCCGCGCGGGATAGCATCCCACGATACGCAGTATTTT
CDR3: CASSGPRGIASHDTQYF
V: TRBV10-1
J: TRBJ2-3
D: .
size: .

DNA: TGTGCCAGCAGCCTCTTAGACAGGGGGAACACTGAAGCTTTCTTT
CDR3: CASSLLDRGNTEAFF
V: TRBV7-2
J: TRBJ1-1
D: TRBD1
size: .

DNA: TGTGCCAGCACCACAGATGAAGCTTTCTTT
CDR3: CASTTDEAFF
V: TRBV2
J: TRBJ1-1
D: .
size: .

DNA: TGTGCCACCAGTGACAGGGGGTATGGCTACACCTTC
CDR3: CATSDRGYGYTF
V: TRBV24-1
J: TRBJ1-2
D: TRBD1
size: .

DNA: TGCGCCAGCAGCCAAGACCCGATGGGGGAGACCCAGTACTTC
CDR3: CASSQDPMGETQYF
V: TRBV4-1
J: TRBJ2-5
D: .
size: .